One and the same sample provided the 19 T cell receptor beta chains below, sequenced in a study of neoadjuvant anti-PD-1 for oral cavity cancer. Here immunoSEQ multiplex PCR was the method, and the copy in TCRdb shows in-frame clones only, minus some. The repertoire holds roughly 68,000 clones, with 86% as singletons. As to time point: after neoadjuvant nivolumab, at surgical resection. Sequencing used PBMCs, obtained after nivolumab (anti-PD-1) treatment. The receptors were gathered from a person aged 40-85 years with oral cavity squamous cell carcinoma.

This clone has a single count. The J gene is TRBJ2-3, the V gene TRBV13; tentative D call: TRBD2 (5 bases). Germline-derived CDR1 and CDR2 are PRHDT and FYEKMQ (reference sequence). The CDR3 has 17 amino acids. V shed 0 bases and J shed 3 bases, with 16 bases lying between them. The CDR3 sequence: CASSLGADAGGTDTQYF. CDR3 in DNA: TGTGCCAGCAGCTTAGGAGCGGACGCAGGCGGTACAGATACGCAGTATTTT.

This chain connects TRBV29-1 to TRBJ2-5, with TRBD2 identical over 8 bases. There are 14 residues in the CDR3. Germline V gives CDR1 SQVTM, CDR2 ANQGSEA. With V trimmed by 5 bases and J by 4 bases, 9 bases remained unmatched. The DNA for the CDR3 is TGCAGCGTTTCCGACGGGAGGGAGGGAGAGACCCAGTACTTC. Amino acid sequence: CSVSDGREGETQYF.

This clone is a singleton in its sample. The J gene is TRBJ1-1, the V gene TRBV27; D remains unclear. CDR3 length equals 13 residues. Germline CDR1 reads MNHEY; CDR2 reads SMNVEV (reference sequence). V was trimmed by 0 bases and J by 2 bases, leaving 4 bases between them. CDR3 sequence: CASSLSPNTEAFF. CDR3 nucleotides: TGTGCCAGCAGTTTATCGCCAAACACTGAAGCTTTCTTT.

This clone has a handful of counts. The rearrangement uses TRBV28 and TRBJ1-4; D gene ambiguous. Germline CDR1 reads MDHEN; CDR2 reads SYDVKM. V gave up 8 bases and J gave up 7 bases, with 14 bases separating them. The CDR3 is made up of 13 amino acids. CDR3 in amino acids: CASAGSIVEKLFF. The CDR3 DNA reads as TGTGCCAGCGCTGGGAGCATAGTTGAAAAACTGTTTTTT.

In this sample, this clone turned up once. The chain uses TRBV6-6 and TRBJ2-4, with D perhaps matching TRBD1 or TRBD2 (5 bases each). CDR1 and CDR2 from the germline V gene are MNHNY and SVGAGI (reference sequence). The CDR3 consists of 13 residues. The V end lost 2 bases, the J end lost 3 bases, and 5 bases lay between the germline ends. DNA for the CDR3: TGTGCCAGCAGTTACGGGGGCAAAAACATTCAGTACTTC. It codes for CASSYGGKNIQYF.

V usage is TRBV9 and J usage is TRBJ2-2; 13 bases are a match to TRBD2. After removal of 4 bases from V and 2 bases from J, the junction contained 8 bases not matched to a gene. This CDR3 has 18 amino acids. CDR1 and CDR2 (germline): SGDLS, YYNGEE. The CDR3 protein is CASSSAGLAGSNTGELFF. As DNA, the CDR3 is TGTGCCAGCAGCAGTGCGGGACTAGCGGGATCCAACACCGGGGAGCTGTTTTTT.

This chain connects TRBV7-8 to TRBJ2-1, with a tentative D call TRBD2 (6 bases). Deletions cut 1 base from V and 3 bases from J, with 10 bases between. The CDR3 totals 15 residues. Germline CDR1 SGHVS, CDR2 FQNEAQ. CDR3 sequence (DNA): TGTGCCAGCAGCTTAGGGTTAGCGGTCTACAATGAGCAGTTCTTC. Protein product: CASSLGLAVYNEQFF.

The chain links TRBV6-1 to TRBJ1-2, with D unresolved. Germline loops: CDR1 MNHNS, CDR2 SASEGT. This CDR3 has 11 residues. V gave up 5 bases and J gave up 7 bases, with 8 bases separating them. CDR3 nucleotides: TGTGCCAGCAGTAACACAGTTGGCTACACCTTC. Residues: CASSNTVGYTF.

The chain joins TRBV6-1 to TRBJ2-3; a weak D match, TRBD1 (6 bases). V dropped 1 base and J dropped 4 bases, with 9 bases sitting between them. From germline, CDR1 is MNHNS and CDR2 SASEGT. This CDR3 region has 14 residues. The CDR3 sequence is CASSEDRAPDTQYF. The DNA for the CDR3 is TGTGCCAGCAGTGAAGACAGGGCCCCAGATACGCAGTATTTT.

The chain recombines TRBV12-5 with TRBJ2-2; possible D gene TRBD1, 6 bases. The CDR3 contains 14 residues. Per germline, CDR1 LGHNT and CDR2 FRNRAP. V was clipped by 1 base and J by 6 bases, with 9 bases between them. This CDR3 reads CASGLDRASGELFF. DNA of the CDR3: TGTGCTAGTGGTTTGGACAGGGCGTCCGGGGAGCTGTTTTTT.

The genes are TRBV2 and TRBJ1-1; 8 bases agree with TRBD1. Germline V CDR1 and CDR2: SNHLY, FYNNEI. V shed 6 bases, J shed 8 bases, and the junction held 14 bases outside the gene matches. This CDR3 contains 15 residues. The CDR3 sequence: CASRDRGRGRQEAFF. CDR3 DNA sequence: TGTGCCAGCAGGGACCGTGGCAGGGGGCGGCAAGAAGCTTTCTTT.

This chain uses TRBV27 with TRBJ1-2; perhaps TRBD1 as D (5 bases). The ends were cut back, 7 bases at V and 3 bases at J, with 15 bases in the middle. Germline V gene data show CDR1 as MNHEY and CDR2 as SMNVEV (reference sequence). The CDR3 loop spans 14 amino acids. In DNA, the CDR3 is TGTGCCAGCAAGGTCTTCACGGGGGACTATGGCTACACCTTC. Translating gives CASKVFTGDYGYTF.

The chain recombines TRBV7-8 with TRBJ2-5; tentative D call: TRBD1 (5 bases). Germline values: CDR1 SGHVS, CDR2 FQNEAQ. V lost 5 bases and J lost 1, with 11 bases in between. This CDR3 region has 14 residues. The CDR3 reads CASSPLQGQETQYF. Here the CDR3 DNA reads TGTGCCAGCAGCCCCCTGCAGGGCCAAGAGACCCAGTACTTC.

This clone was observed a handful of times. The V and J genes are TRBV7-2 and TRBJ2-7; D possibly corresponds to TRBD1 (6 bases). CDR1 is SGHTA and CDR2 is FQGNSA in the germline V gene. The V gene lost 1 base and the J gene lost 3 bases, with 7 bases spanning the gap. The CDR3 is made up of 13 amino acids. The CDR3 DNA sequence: TGTGCCAGCAGCTTAGAAGGGGGCTACGAGCAGTACTTC. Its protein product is CASSLEGGYEQYF.

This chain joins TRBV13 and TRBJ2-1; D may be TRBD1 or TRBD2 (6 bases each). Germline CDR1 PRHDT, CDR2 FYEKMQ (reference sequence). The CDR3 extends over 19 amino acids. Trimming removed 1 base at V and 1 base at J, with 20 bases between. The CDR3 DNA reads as TGTGCCAGCAGCTTAGAAGGGGGGCTTAGCTCTGGGTCCTACAATGAGCAGTTCTTC. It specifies CASSLEGGLSSGSYNEQFF.

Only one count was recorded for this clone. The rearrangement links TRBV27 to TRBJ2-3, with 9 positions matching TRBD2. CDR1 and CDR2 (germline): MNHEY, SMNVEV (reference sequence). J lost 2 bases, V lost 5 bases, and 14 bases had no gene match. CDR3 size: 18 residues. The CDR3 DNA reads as TGTGCCAGCAGTCCGTACAGAACTAGCGGGTTGGTCACAGATACGCAGTATTTT. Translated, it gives CASSPYRTSGLVTDTQYF.

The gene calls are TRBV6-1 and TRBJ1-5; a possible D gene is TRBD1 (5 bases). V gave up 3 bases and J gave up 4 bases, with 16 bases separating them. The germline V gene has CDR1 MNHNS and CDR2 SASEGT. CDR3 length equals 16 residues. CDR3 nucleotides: TGTGCCAGCAGTGACTTCATAGGGGTGCTTAATCAGCCCCAGCATTTT. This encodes CASSDFIGVLNQPQHF.

The CDR3, as DNA: TGTGCCAGCAGCTTGGGCCAAGCGGACTATGGCTACACCTTC. Its protein is CASSLGQADYGYTF. This chain uses TRBV5-5 with TRBJ1-2; D is unclear. This CDR3 region has 14 residues. The germline gives CDR1 SGHKS, CDR2 YYEKEE (reference sequence). The V gene lost 0 bases and the J gene lost 3 bases, with 9 bases spanning the gap.

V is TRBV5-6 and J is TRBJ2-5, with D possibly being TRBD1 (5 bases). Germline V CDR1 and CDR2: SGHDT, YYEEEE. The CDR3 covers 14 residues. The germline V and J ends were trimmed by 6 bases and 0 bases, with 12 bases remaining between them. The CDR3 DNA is TGTGCCAGCACCGCCGTGGACAACCAAGAGACCCAGTACTTC. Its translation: CASTAVDNQETQYF.